This TCR beta chain was identified in a study of shared clonotypes between healthy human individuals. Sequencing was performed with immunoSEQ multiplex PCR; in TCRdb, only in-frame clones are kept and a portion is missing. The data contain about 2 million clones, 85% to 95% of them seen just once; the ten biggest clones take up 0.1% to 0.15%. Trimming pared 8 bases from V and 1 base from J, leaving 11 bases between. This CDR3 is built from 13 residues. Germline V gives CDR1 SGHVS, CDR2 FQNEAQ. General study results and limits: For naive CD4 cells, roughly 4.6% of clonotypes were shared across a handful of donors.

Notes on this clone: What it binds is not known.

The chain uses TRBV7-8 and TRBJ1-1, with D possibly TRBD1 on 5 matching bases. The source of this sequence is a young man in good health. The sample taken for sequencing was naive CD4+ T cells sorted from blood. The subset denotes: CD45RA+ positively selected. The CDR3 nucleotides read TGTGCCAGCGGACGGGGGACGAACACTGAAGCTTTCTTT. Translation gives CASGRGTNTEAFF.